This passage covers 10 T cell receptor beta chains from one sample sequenced in a study of cytomegalovirus exposure and HLA in healthy donors. The PCR was carried out with 60 Vbeta primers and 13 Jbeta primers. Produced via immunoSEQ multiplex PCR; TCRdb's table is partial and in-frame only. In the table there are tens of thousands of clones, 55% to 75% of which are singletons. The sequenced material came from PBMCs. The source of these receptors is a man between 35 and 55 years old in good health and CMV-seropositive.

The rearrangement uses TRBV4-3 and TRBJ1-1, with 8 bases identical to TRBD1. V shed 8 bases, J shed 5 bases, and the junction held 7 bases outside the gene matches. CDR3 size: 13 residues. Germline V gene data show CDR1 as LGHNA and CDR2 as YSLEER. DNA for the CDR3: TGCGCCAGCCAGGGTGACAGGGGAACTGAAGCTTTCTTT. Protein: CASQGDRGTEAFF.

This chain joins TRBV6-1 and TRBJ1-2, with no clear D. This CDR3 spans 13 amino acids. Trimming removed 7 bases at V and 14 bases at J, with 23 bases between. CDR1 is MNHNS and CDR2 is SASEGT in the germline V gene. The CDR3 nucleotides read TGTGCCAGCACCTCCCCGGGGAGACGGTCTGGGACCTTC. Protein sequence: CASTSPGRRSGTF.

This clone appeared once. The chain couples TRBV7-2 to TRBJ2-7; TRBD2 might be the D (6 bases). Germline V lookup: CDR1 SGHTA, CDR2 FQGNSA. Trimming removed 4 bases from V and 0 bases from J, with 16 bases in between. There are 16 residues in the CDR3. The CDR3 nucleotides are TGTGCCAGCAGCTCGGCCGGGGGTTTCAACTCCTACGAGCAGTACTTC. Protein product: CASSSAGGFNSYEQYF.

This chain connects TRBV5-4 to TRBJ1-1, with 7 bases identical to TRBD1. The V gene's germline CDR1 is SGHNT and CDR2 YYREEE (reference sequence). The ends lost 4 bases at V and 3 bases at J; junction bases unmatched: 3. The CDR3 has 13 amino acids. CDR3 protein: CASSTGQYTEAFF. CDR3 nucleotides: TGTGCCAGCAGCACGGGACAGTACACTGAAGCTTTCTTT.

V gene TRBV5-1 combines with J gene TRBJ1-4, with 8 bases matching TRBD1. Germline V CDR1 and CDR2: SGHRS, YFSETQ. The CDR3 covers 16 residues. V lost 0 bases to trimming and J lost 7 bases; unmatched junction nucleotides: 8. CDR3 coding DNA: TGCGCCAGCAGCTTGGCCGGAGACAGGGGATCTGAAAAACTGTTTTTT. Amino acid sequence: CASSLAGDRGSEKLFF.

In its sample, this clone was seen a few times. The CDR3 loop reads CASSLEGLAGGSQETQYF. The CDR3 DNA reads TGTGCCAGCAGCTTAGAGGGACTAGCGGGAGGCTCCCAAGAGACCCAGTACTTC. This chain connects TRBV11-1 to TRBJ2-5; 15 nucleotides align to TRBD2. The CDR3 loop spans 18 amino acids. Germline V gene data show CDR1 as SGHAT and CDR2 as FQDESV (reference sequence). V lost 1 base and J lost 1; bases outside the gene matches: 4.

The gene calls are TRBV11-3 and TRBJ2-7; 7 nucleotides agree with TRBD2. V was pared by 3 bases and J by 3 bases, with 5 bases of the junction left unmatched. There are 14 residues in the CDR3. Germline CDR1 is SGHNT and CDR2 is YENEEA. The DNA for the CDR3 is TGTGCCAGCAGCTTGGGGGGGGAAAACTACGAGCAGTACTTC. It codes for CASSLGGENYEQYF.

This chain joins TRBV29-1 and TRBJ2-1; weak D call: TRBD1 (5 bases). The CDR3 is 9 residues long. The germline V gene has CDR1 SQVTM and CDR2 ANQGSEA. Trimming removed 3 bases at V and 15 bases at J, with 9 bases between. The CDR3 protein is CSVDQGWFF. As DNA, the CDR3 is TGCAGCGTTGATCAGGGATGGTTCTTC.

The chain links TRBV9 to TRBJ2-1; perhaps TRBD1 as D (5 bases). The CDR3 spans 17 residues. Between the trimmed V and J ends, which lost 4 bases and 2 bases, there was a span of 19 bases. Germline CDR1 reads SGDLS; CDR2 reads YYNGEE. The CDR3 spells CASSPADRQRTYNEQFF. DNA for the CDR3: TGTGCCAGCAGCCCCGCAGATCGACAGAGAACCTACAATGAGCAGTTCTTC.

This clone occurred a few times. The gene calls are TRBV7-9 and TRBJ1-2; D perhaps matches TRBD1 (5 bases). The CDR3 covers 14 residues. Trimming removed 1 base from V and 2 bases from J, with 8 bases in between. Per germline, CDR1 SEHNR and CDR2 FQNEAQ (reference sequence). CDR3 sequence reads: CASSLVTGNYGYTF. As DNA, the CDR3 is TGTGCCAGCAGCTTAGTTACAGGCAACTATGGCTACACCTTC.